These 18 T cell receptor beta chains came from one sample sequenced in a study of monozygotic twins with inflammatory bowel disease. No DNA is given; TCRdb re-called the 5' RACE reads and lists each CDR3 protein once. Here the sample table reports around 210,000 distinct CDR3 sequences. Material for sequencing was blood. All receptors derive from a human donor with ulcerative colitis or Crohn's disease, or a healthy co-twin of an affected twin (not recorded which).

This chain uses TRBV7-9 with TRBJ2-1; without DNA, the TCRdb call of TRBD2 cannot be checked. The germline CDR1 and CDR2 sequences are SEHNR and FQNEAQ (reference sequence). CDR3 size: 14 residues. The CDR3 is CASSLTSVDNEQFF.

The CDR3 region is CASSWDRDRLYNEQFF. The gene calls are TRBV9 and TRBJ2-1; the D gene TCRdb calls, TRBD1, cannot be checked with no DNA. Germline CDR1 SGDLS, CDR2 YYNGEE. This CDR3 region has 16 residues.

This chain connects TRBV12-3 or TRBV12-4 to TRBJ1-5; the D call of TRBD1 rests on TCRdb alone, since no DNA is present to check it. This CDR3 has 16 residues. This CDR3 reads CASSSGGTGVNQPQHF.

The chain employs TRBV7-2 and TRBJ2-1; without DNA, the TCRdb call of TRBD2 cannot be checked. This CDR3 has 15 residues. From germline, CDR1 is SGHTA and CDR2 FQGNSA. This CDR3 reads CASRRGLSGYNEQFF.

CDR3 in amino acids: CASSLGTAVTEQYF. The rearrangement links TRBV5-1 to TRBJ2-7. This CDR3 is 14 amino acids long. CDR1 is SGHRS, CDR2 YFSETQ, per germline. The complete variable domain, with remaining parts taken from reference TRBV5-1 and TRBJ2-7, reads KAGVTQTPRYLIKTRGQQVTLSCSPISGHRSVSWYQQTPGQGLQFLFEYFSETQRNKGNFPGRFSGRQFSNSRSEMNVSTLELGDSALYLCASSLGTAVTEQYFGPGTRLTVT.

This rearrangement joins TRBV3-1 to TRBJ2-3; TCRdb picks TRBD1, but there is no DNA to check that call. Germline CDR1 is LGHDT and CDR2 is YNNKEL (reference sequence). This CDR3 spans 15 amino acids. The CDR3 here is CASSPDRPSTDTQYF.

The chain links TRBV19 to TRBJ1-2. The germline CDR1 and CDR2 sequences are LNHDA and SQIVND (reference sequence). The CDR3 is made up of 14 amino acids. The CDR3 reads CASSIRGSNYGYTF.

The genes are TRBV14 and TRBJ2-2; TCRdb reports TRBD1, a call that lacks DNA to check it against. Germline assignment: CDR1 SGHDN and CDR2 FVKESK. The CDR3 is 16 amino acids. The CDR3: CASSPHGGSYTGELFF.

The gene calls are TRBV6-2 or TRBV6-3 and TRBJ1-2; as DNA is missing, the TRBD1 call by TCRdb cannot be tested. The CDR3 has 17 residues. Germline CDR1 reads MNHEY; CDR2 reads SVGEGT. The CDR3 reads CASSPGGGTPQDYGYTF.

The gene calls are TRBV20-1 and TRBJ2-5; TCRdb's assignment of TRBD1 cannot be checked, as there is no DNA. Germline CDR1 DFQATT, CDR2 SNEGSKA (reference sequence). This CDR3 has 12 residues. This CDR3 is CSAPTGGETQYF.

The chain uses TRBV11-2 and TRBJ2-7; TCRdb outputs TRBD2, but without DNA this stays unchecked. Germline V lookup: CDR1 SGHAT, CDR2 FQNNGV. This CDR3 region has 18 residues. CDR3 loop: CASSPGLAGSTRYYEQYF.

V is TRBV15 and J is TRBJ2-7. In germline, CDR1 is LNHNV, CDR2 YYDKDF (reference sequence). The CDR3 runs 13 residues. The CDR3 loop is CATSRDSEYEQYF.

J is TRBJ2-7 and V is TRBV4-3; TCRdb designates TRBD2, a call that cannot be tested without DNA. Germline V CDR1 and CDR2: LGHNA, YSLEER. The CDR3 spans 13 residues. The CDR3 is CASGKGLSYEQYF.

V and J are TRBV2 and TRBJ1-4; the TRBD1 assignment by TCRdb is unverifiable without DNA. The CDR3 covers 15 residues. The germline gives CDR1 SNHLY, CDR2 FYNNEI. The CDR3 region is CASSARGQGNEKLFF.

V usage is TRBV30 and J usage is TRBJ2-5. The CDR3 extends over 11 amino acids. CDR1 GTSNPN and CDR2 SVGIG come from the germline V gene (reference sequence). The CDR3 region is CAWSVQETQYF.

The chain couples TRBV20-1 to TRBJ1-1; TCRdb designates TRBD1, a call that cannot be tested without DNA. This CDR3 has 14 amino acids. Germline CDR1 and CDR2: DFQATT and SNEGSKA (reference sequence). The CDR3: CSARVQQGYTEAFF.

The chain has TRBV5-5 and TRBJ2-2; TCRdb designates TRBD1, a call that cannot be tested without DNA. Germline V lookup: CDR1 SGHKS, CDR2 YYEKEE (reference sequence). This CDR3 is built from 14 residues. The CDR3 loop reads CASTVTGRYGELFF.

The V gene is TRBV5-1, the J gene TRBJ2-6; TCRdb selects TRBD1, and the lack of DNA leaves this call unchecked. The CDR3 loop spans 17 amino acids. The germline CDR1 and CDR2 sequences are SGHRS and YFSETQ. This CDR3 is CASSLRDRTSGANDLTF.